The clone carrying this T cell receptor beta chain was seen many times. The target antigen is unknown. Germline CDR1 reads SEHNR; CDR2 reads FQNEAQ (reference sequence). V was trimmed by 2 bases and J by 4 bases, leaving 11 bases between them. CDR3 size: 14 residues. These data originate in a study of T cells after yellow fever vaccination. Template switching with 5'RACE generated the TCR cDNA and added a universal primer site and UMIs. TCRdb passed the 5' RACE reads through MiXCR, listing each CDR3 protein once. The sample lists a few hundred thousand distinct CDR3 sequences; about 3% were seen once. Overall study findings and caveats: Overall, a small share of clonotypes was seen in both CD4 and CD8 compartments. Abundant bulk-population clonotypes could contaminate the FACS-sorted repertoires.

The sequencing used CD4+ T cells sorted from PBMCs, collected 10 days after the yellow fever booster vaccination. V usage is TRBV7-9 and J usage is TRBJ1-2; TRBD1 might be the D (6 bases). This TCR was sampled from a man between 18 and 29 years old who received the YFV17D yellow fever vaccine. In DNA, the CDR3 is TGTGCCAGCAGCTTAACCGGACAGTCCTATGGCTACACCTTC. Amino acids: CASSLTGQSYGYTF.